This T cell receptor beta chain was obtained from a study of tumor-infiltrating lymphocytes in glioblastoma multiforme. Three nested ARM-PCR rounds with V-beta and C-beta primers built TCRB libraries. TCRdb fed the multiplex PCR reads into MiXCR, producing one record per CDR3 protein. Among 9,000 to 10,000 distinct CDR3 sequences listed, 67% were seen once. Germline V lookup: CDR1 SGHAT, CDR2 FQNNGV. The CDR3 is 15 amino acids. Trimming left V 5 bases short and J 10 bases short, with 22 bases between. The origin of this receptor is a male donor with glioblastoma. This chain links TRBV11-2 with TRBJ2-3; tentative D call: TRBD1 (6 bases). Material for sequencing was brain tumor tissue. The CDR3 here is CASSTHVGARGPQYF. The CDR3 bases are TGTGCCAGCAGCACTCATGTGGGGGCGCGAGGACCGCAGTATTTT.